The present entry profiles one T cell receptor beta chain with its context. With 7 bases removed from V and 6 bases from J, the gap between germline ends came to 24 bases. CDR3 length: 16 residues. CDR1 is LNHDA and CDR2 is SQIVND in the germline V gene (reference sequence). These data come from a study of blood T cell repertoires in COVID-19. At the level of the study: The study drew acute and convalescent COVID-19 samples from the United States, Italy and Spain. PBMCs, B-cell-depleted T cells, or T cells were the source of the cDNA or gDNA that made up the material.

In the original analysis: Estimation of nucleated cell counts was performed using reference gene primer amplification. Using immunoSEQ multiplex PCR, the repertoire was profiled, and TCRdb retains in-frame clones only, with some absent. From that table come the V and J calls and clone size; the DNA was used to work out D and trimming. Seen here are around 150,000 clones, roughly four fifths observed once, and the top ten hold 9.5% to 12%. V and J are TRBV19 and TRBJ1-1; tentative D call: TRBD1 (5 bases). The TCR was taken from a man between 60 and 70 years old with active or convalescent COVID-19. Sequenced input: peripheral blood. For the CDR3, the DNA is TGTGCCAGTATAGCGGGACGGCGTCGGAATGAGGCTGAAGCTTTCTTT. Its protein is CASIAGRRRNEAEAFF.